The source of this T cell receptor beta chain is a study of beta chain features in type 1 diabetes. Study summary: Healthy donors and patients showed comparable age, gender and cell yields. Some 110,000,000 sorted cells were examined across all samples. Regarding the study as a whole: Significant though moderate, a shortening of TCRB CDR3s appeared in all four CD4+ subsets of Type 1 diabetes patients. Patients' naive, central memory and Treg TCRB repertoires seemed closer to one another than those of healthy donors.

Expressed TCRB transcripts were sequenced, since all the RNA that had been isolated was reverse transcribed. Measured with immunoSEQ multiplex PCR; TCRdb has only the in-frame clones, and not every one. The sample lists a few hundred thousand clones, about 15% occurring once. Germline V CDR1 and CDR2: SNHLY, FYNNEI. This CDR3 is 12 amino acids long. Comment on this clone: Antigen: not known.

The sequenced material came from naive CD4+ T cells from blood. This TCR was recovered from a woman between 18 and 30 years old in good health. The chain joins TRBV2 to TRBJ1-1; 7 positions match TRBD1. CDR3 coding DNA: TGTGCTAGCCGAGTGCAGGGGGCTGAAGCTTTCTTT. Translating gives CASRVQGAEAFF.